These T cell receptor beta chains were read from a single sample in a study of control samples from healthy donors and cancer patients. Clones were read by immunoSEQ multiplex PCR, and TCRdb kept only the in-frame ones, dropping some. The data show about 19,000 clones, around four fifths seen once. The specimen sequenced was PBMCs. The receptors stem from a woman aged 70-85 years with lung cancer. Both conserved end residues are part of each CDR3. Fields, in order: CDR3 protein, CDR3 DNA, J gene, clone size, D gene, V gene. A D gene is named only where the DNA matches it firmly. Not every row has a clone size; where given, it reads once, few, many or a size class.

CDR3aa: CASSFLGNQPQHF; CDR3nt: TGTGCCAGCAGCTTTTTGGGCAATCAGCCCCAGCATTTT; j_gene: TRBJ1-5; abundance: -; d_gene: -; v_gene: TRBV5-6
CDR3aa: CASSLGFGEQFF; CDR3nt: TGTGCCAGCAGCTTAGGATTTGGCGAGCAGTTCTTC; j_gene: TRBJ2-1; abundance: few; d_gene: -; v_gene: TRBV7-6
CDR3aa: CASSQGNRGETQYF; CDR3nt: TGCGCCAGCAGCCAGGGAAACAGGGGCGAGACCCAGTACTTC; j_gene: TRBJ2-5; abundance: -; d_gene: TRBD1; v_gene: TRBV4-1
CDR3aa: CASSGLAGRTDTQYF; CDR3nt: TGTGCCAGCAGTGGACTAGCGGGAAGAACAGATACGCAGTATTTT; j_gene: TRBJ2-3; abundance: -; d_gene: TRBD2; v_gene: TRBV28
CDR3aa: CASTRKWLDSDTQYF; CDR3nt: TGTGCCAGCACCCGTAAGTGGTTGGACTCAGATACGCAGTATTTT; j_gene: TRBJ2-3; abundance: few; d_gene: -; v_gene: TRBV27
CDR3aa: CASSLDLRVHEQYF; CDR3nt: TGTGCCAGCAGCTTAGATCTGAGGGTCCACGAGCAGTACTTC; j_gene: TRBJ2-7; abundance: -; d_gene: -; v_gene: TRBV11-2
CDR3aa: CASTEHNNYGYTF; CDR3nt: TGTGCCAGCACGGAACACAATAACTATGGCTACACCTTC; j_gene: TRBJ1-2; abundance: -; d_gene: -; v_gene: TRBV5-6
CDR3aa: CATSDPWGGLGGTDTQYF; CDR3nt: TGTGCCACCAGTGATCCCTGGGGAGGCCTGGGTGGCACAGATACGCAGTATTTT; j_gene: TRBJ2-3; abundance: few; d_gene: -; v_gene: TRBV24-1
CDR3aa: CASSDSGERALHF; CDR3nt: TGTGCCAGCAGTGACTCAGGGGAACGGGCCCTCCACTTT; j_gene: TRBJ1-6; abundance: -; d_gene: -; v_gene: TRBV2
CDR3aa: CASSLGGTSFNEQFF; CDR3nt: TGCGCCAGCAGCTTGGGCGGGACTAGCTTCAATGAGCAGTTCTTC; j_gene: TRBJ2-1; abundance: -; d_gene: TRBD2; v_gene: TRBV5-1
CDR3aa: CASSPQGLGVTGELFF; CDR3nt: TGTGCCAGCAGCCCACAGGGACTGGGTGTCACCGGGGAGCTGTTTTTT; j_gene: TRBJ2-2; abundance: -; d_gene: -; v_gene: TRBV9
CDR3aa: CASSIGQVWNQPQHF; CDR3nt: TGTGCCAGTAGTATCGGACAGGTATGGAATCAGCCCCAGCATTTT; j_gene: TRBJ1-5; abundance: -; d_gene: TRBD1; v_gene: TRBV19
CDR3aa: CASSPNLGLAGTNTGELFF; CDR3nt: TGCGCCAGCAGTCCAAACTTGGGACTAGCGGGGACGAACACCGGGGAGCTGTTTTTT; j_gene: TRBJ2-2; abundance: -; d_gene: TRBD2; v_gene: TRBV23-1
CDR3aa: CATSNRPRDEQYF; CDR3nt: TGTGCCACCAGCAACCGGCCCCGCGACGAGCAGTACTTC; j_gene: TRBJ2-7; abundance: -; d_gene: -; v_gene: TRBV15
CDR3aa: CASSLNLATDTQYF; CDR3nt: TGTGCCAGCAGCTTAAACCTTGCCACAGATACGCAGTATTTT; j_gene: TRBJ2-3; abundance: -; d_gene: -; v_gene: TRBV7-2
CDR3aa: CASSLVPEGVEKLFF; CDR3nt: TGTGCCAGCAGCCTCGTACCGGAGGGGGTTGAAAAACTGTTTTTT; j_gene: TRBJ1-4; abundance: few; d_gene: -; v_gene: TRBV4-2
CDR3aa: CASSLRHTGELFF; CDR3nt: TGTGCCAGCAGTTTGAGGCACACCGGGGAGCTGTTTTTT; j_gene: TRBJ2-2; abundance: -; d_gene: -; v_gene: TRBV12-3/TRBV12-4
CDR3aa: CASSLTSGTPSGTDTQYF; CDR3nt: TGTGCCAGCAGCCTGACTAGCGGGACCCCCTCCGGGACAGATACGCAGTATTTT; j_gene: TRBJ2-3; abundance: -; d_gene: TRBD2; v_gene: TRBV3-1/TRBV3-2
CDR3aa: CASSFEYGDRPYEQYF; CDR3nt: TGTGCCAGCAGCTTCGAATACGGCGACAGGCCCTACGAGCAGTACTTC; j_gene: TRBJ2-7; abundance: medium-sized; d_gene: -; v_gene: TRBV7-9
CDR3aa: CASSSGQGITEAFF; CDR3nt: TGTGCCAGCAGCTCAGGACAGGGTATCACTGAAGCTTTCTTT; j_gene: TRBJ1-1; abundance: -; d_gene: TRBD1; v_gene: TRBV7-9
CDR3aa: CASRQEGEAFF; CDR3nt: TGCGCCAGCAGACAGGAGGGTGAAGCTTTCTTT; j_gene: TRBJ1-1; abundance: -; d_gene: -; v_gene: TRBV5-1
CDR3aa: CASSLPSGIQADTQYF; CDR3nt: TGTGCCAGCAGCTTGCCTAGCGGGATTCAGGCAGATACGCAGTATTTT; j_gene: TRBJ2-3; abundance: once; d_gene: TRBD2; v_gene: TRBV7-9
CDR3aa: CASSARRGDGYTF; CDR3nt: TGTGCCAGCAGCGCCCGACGGGGAGATGGCTACACCTTC; j_gene: TRBJ1-2; abundance: -; d_gene: -; v_gene: TRBV7-2
CDR3aa: CASSPRTGEEEETQYF; CDR3nt: TGCGCCAGCAGCCCCCGGACAGGGGAGGAGGAAGAGACCCAGTACTTC; j_gene: TRBJ2-5; abundance: few; d_gene: TRBD1; v_gene: TRBV5-1
CDR3aa: CAISEGLGLYEQYF; CDR3nt: TGTGCCATCAGTGAAGGACTGGGACTCTACGAGCAGTACTTC; j_gene: TRBJ2-7; abundance: -; d_gene: -; v_gene: TRBV10-3
CDR3aa: CAWSVQGDYEQYF; CDR3nt: TGTGCCTGGAGTGTCCAGGGGGACTACGAGCAGTACTTC; j_gene: TRBJ2-7; abundance: -; d_gene: TRBD1; v_gene: TRBV30
CDR3aa: CASSLAENRAYEQYF; CDR3nt: TGCGCCAGCAGCTTGGCCGAAAATAGGGCCTACGAGCAGTACTTC; j_gene: TRBJ2-7; abundance: -; d_gene: -; v_gene: TRBV5-1
CDR3aa: CASRVAGAYNEQFF; CDR3nt: TGTGCCAGCAGGGTAGCGGGAGCCTACAATGAGCAGTTCTTC; j_gene: TRBJ2-1; abundance: -; d_gene: TRBD2; v_gene: TRBV6-5
CDR3aa: CASSIIQGNGNEKLFF; CDR3nt: TGTGCCAGTAGTATAATACAGGGGAATGGGAATGAAAAACTGTTTTTT; j_gene: TRBJ1-4; abundance: -; d_gene: TRBD1; v_gene: TRBV19
CDR3aa: CASSLGGPPEAFF; CDR3nt: TGCGCCAGCAGCTTGGGGGGCCCACCTGAAGCTTTCTTT; j_gene: TRBJ1-1; abundance: -; d_gene: -; v_gene: TRBV5-1
CDR3aa: CANSQEPPGLAGGSDTQYF; CDR3nt: TGTGCCAACAGCCAAGAGCCTCCAGGACTAGCGGGAGGTTCGGATACGCAGTATTTT; j_gene: TRBJ2-3; abundance: -; d_gene: TRBD2; v_gene: TRBV4-2
CDR3aa: CASSSTEETQYF; CDR3nt: TGTGCCAGCAGCTCCACCGAAGAGACCCAGTACTTC; j_gene: TRBJ2-5; abundance: -; d_gene: -; v_gene: TRBV11-2
CDR3aa: CASSAGTGIGTYEQYF; CDR3nt: TGTGCCAGCAGCGCTGGGACAGGGATCGGGACCTACGAGCAGTACTTC; j_gene: TRBJ2-7; abundance: -; d_gene: TRBD1; v_gene: TRBV14
CDR3aa: CASKYSNTGELFF; CDR3nt: TGTGCCAGCAAGTACTCGAACACCGGGGAGCTGTTTTTT; j_gene: TRBJ2-2; abundance: -; d_gene: -; v_gene: TRBV6-5
CDR3aa: CASSLGGTGELFF; CDR3nt: TGTGCCAGCAGCTTGGGGGGCACCGGGGAGCTGTTTTTT; j_gene: TRBJ2-2; abundance: -; d_gene: -; v_gene: TRBV5-4
CDR3aa: CASSSDSGEQYF; CDR3nt: TGTGCCAGCAGTTCGGACAGTGGCGAGCAGTACTTC; j_gene: TRBJ2-7; abundance: -; d_gene: -; v_gene: TRBV27
CDR3aa: CASSLNSPLHF; CDR3nt: TGTGCCAGCAGCTTAAACTCACCCCTCCACTTT; j_gene: TRBJ1-6; abundance: -; d_gene: -; v_gene: TRBV11-2
CDR3aa: CASSLPGTAYNEQFF; CDR3nt: TGTGCCAGCAGCTTGCCCGGGACCGCATACAATGAGCAGTTCTTC; j_gene: TRBJ2-1; abundance: -; d_gene: -; v_gene: TRBV5-6
CDR3aa: CASSLAGTGDEKLFF; CDR3nt: TGCGCCAGCAGCTTGGCTGGGACAGGAGATGAAAAACTGTTTTTT; j_gene: TRBJ1-4; abundance: -; d_gene: TRBD1; v_gene: TRBV5-1
CDR3aa: CASSLGGTASQETQYF; CDR3nt: TGTGCCAGCAGCTTAGGGGGGACAGCGAGCCAAGAGACCCAGTACTTC; j_gene: TRBJ2-5; abundance: -; d_gene: TRBD1; v_gene: TRBV11-3
CDR3aa: CASILLTASTDTQYF; CDR3nt: TGTGCCAGCATTCTTCTGACAGCTAGCACAGATACGCAGTATTTT; j_gene: TRBJ2-3; abundance: -; d_gene: -; v_gene: TRBV6-5
CDR3aa: CASSYGGASNYGYTF; CDR3nt: TGTGCCAGCAGTTACGGAGGCGCGTCTAACTATGGCTACACCTTC; j_gene: TRBJ1-2; abundance: -; d_gene: -; v_gene: TRBV6-6
CDR3aa: CASSFPSYNEQFF; CDR3nt: TGTGCCAGCTCTTTCCCTAGCTACAATGAGCAGTTCTTC; j_gene: TRBJ2-1; abundance: few; d_gene: -; v_gene: TRBV18
CDR3aa: CASSGGTEDLGTLGGEQYF; CDR3nt: TGCGCCAGCAGTGGGGGGACTGAGGACTTGGGGACTCTGGGGGGGGAGCAGTACTTC; j_gene: TRBJ2-7; abundance: -; d_gene: TRBD2; v_gene: TRBV10-1
CDR3aa: CASSQEEGARQETQYF; CDR3nt: TGTGCCAGCAGCCAAGAGGAGGGGGCACGGCAAGAGACCCAGTACTTC; j_gene: TRBJ2-5; abundance: -; d_gene: -; v_gene: TRBV13